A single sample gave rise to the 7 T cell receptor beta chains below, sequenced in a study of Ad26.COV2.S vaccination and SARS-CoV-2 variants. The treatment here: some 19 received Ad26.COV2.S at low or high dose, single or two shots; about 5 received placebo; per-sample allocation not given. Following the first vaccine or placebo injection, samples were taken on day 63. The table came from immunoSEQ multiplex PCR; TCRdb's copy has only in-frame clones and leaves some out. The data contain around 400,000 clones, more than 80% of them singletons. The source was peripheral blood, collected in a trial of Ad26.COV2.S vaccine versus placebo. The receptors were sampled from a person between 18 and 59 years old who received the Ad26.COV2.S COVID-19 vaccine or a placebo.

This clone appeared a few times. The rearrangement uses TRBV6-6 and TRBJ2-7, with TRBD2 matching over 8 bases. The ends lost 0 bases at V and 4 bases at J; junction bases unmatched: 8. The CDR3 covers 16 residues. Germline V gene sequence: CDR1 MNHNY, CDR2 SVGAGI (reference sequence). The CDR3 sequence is CASSYSRSGTTYEQYF. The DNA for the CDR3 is TGTGCCAGCAGTTACTCCCGTAGCGGGACGACGTACGAGCAGTACTTC.

CDR3 in DNA: TGTGCCAGTAGTATCCTTCCGGGGGGCTACGGTGAAGCTTTCTTT. It specifies CASSILPGGYGEAFF. The chain carries TRBV19 and TRBJ1-1; D may be TRBD1 (6 bases). Looked up from germline, CDR1 is LNHDA and CDR2 is SQIVND (reference sequence). The length of the CDR3 is 15 residues. Trimming removed 3 bases from V and 7 bases from J, with 18 bases in between.

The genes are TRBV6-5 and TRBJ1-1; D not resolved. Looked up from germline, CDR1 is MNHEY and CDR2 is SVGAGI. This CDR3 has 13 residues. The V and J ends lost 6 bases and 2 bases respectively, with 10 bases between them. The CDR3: CASRVEANTEAFF. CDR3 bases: TGTGCCAGCAGGGTCGAGGCTAACACTGAAGCTTTCTTT.

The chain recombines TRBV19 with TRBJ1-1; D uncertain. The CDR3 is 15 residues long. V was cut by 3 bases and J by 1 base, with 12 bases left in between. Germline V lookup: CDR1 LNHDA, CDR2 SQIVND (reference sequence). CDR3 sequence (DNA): TGTGCCAGTAGTATGGCGCGGGTGGCGAACACTGAAGCTTTCTTT. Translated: CASSMARVANTEAFF.

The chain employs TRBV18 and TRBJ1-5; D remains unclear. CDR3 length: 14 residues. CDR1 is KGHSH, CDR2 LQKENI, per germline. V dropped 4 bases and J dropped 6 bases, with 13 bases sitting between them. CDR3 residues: CASSLSSAGQPQHF. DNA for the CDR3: TGTGCCAGCTCACTATCCTCGGCGGGTCAGCCCCAGCATTTT.

CDR3 sequence: CASSQGGGWYEQFF. CDR3 DNA sequence: TGTGCCAGCAGCCAAGGGGGCGGTTGGTATGAGCAGTTCTTC. The chain links TRBV3-1 (or the pseudogene TRBV3-2) to TRBJ2-1, with D maybe TRBD1 (5 bases). Germline V lookup: CDR1 LGHDT, CDR2 YNNKEL (reference sequence). This CDR3 has 14 residues. V was clipped by 1 base and J by 8 bases, with 12 bases between them.

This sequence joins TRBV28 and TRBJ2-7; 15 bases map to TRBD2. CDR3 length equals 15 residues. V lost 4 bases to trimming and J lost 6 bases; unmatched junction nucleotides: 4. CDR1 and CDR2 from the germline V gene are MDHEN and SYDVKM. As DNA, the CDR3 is TGTGCCAGCAGTTGGCCGGGACTAGCGGGAGGCGAGCAGTACTTC. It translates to CASSWPGLAGGEQYF.